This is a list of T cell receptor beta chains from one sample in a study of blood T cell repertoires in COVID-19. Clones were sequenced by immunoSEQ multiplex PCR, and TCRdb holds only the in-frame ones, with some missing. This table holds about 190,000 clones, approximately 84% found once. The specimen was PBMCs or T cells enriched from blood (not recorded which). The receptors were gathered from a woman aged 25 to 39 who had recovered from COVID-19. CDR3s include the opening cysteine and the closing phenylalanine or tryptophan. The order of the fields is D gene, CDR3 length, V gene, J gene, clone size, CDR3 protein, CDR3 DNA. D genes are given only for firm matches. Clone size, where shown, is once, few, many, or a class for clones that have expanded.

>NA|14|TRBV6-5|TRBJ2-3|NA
CAIREGTFTDTQYF
TGTGCCATTCGTGAAGGGACTTTCACAGATACGCAGTATTTT
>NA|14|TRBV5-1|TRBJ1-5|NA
CASSLTGIGQPQHF
TGCGCCAGCAGCTTGACAGGGATTGGTCAGCCCCAGCATTTT
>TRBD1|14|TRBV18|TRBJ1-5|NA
CASSPGTGNQPQHF
TGTGCCAGCTCACCGGGGACAGGGAATCAGCCCCAGCATTTT
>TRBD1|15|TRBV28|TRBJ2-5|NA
CASSSQLRGQETQYF
TGTGCCAGCAGCTCACAGCTCAGGGGGCAAGAGACCCAGTACTTC
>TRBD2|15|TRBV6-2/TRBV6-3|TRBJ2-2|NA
CASSPAGGPVGELFF
TGTGCCAGCAGCCCAGCGGGAGGGCCGGTCGGGGAGCTGTTTTTT
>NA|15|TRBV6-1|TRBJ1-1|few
CASSELRIEVAEAFF
TGTGCCAGCAGTGAATTGCGGATCGAGGTGGCTGAAGCTTTCTTT
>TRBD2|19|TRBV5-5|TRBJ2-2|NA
CASSLRRLAGLNNTGELFF
TGTGCCAGCAGCTTGCGACGACTAGCGGGACTAAATAACACCGGGGAGCTGTTTTTT
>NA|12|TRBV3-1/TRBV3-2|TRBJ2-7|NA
CASSWRGYEQYF
TGTGCCAGCAGCTGGCGCGGTTACGAGCAGTACTTC
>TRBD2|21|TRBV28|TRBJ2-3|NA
CASSSRGDGGLAGRSTDTQYF
TGTGCCAGCAGTAGCCGGGGCGACGGGGGACTAGCGGGCAGAAGCACAGATACGCAGTATTTT
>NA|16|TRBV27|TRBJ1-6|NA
CASSLWRSSYNSPLHF
TGTGCCAGCAGTTTATGGAGGAGCTCCTATAATTCACCCCTCCACTTT
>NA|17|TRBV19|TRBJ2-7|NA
CASTPRGGGQGSYEQYF
TGTGCCAGTACTCCCCGCGGGGGCGGCCAGGGGTCCTACGAGCAGTACTTC
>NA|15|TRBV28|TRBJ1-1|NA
CASSHLLGVQAEAFF
TGTGCCAGCAGTCACCTGCTGGGCGTTCAGGCTGAAGCTTTCTTT
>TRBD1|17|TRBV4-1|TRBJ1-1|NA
CASSQQDRGLGDTEAFF
TGCGCCAGCAGCCAACAAGACAGGGGGCTAGGGGACACTGAAGCTTTCTTT
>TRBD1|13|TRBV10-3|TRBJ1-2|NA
CAISEQGAVGYTF
TGTGCCATCAGTGAACAGGGGGCAGTTGGCTACACCTTC
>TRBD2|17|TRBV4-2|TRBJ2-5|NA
CASSHELAGAHQETQYF
TGTGCCAGCAGCCATGAGCTAGCGGGGGCCCACCAAGAGACCCAGTACTTC
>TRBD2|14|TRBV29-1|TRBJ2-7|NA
CSASGLAGVGEQYF
TGCAGCGCCTCGGGGCTAGCGGGAGTTGGCGAGCAGTACTTC
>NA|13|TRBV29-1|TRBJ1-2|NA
CSVVPGRGYGYTF
TGCAGCGTTGTCCCCGGCAGGGGCTATGGCTACACCTTC
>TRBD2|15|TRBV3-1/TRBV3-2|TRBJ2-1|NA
CASSPRTSMGNEQFF
TGTGCCAGCAGCCCCCGGACTAGCATGGGCAATGAGCAGTTCTTC
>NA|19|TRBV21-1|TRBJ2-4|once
CASSKALSAKSLAKNIQYF
TGTGCCAGCAGCAAAGCGCTTTCCGCCAAGAGCCTAGCCAAAAACATTCAGTACTTC
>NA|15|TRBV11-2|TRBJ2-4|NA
CASSSKTTFENIQYF
TGTGCCAGCAGCAGCAAGACTACGTTTGAAAACATTCAGTACTTC
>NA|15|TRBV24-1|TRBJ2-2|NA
CATSTHLGGAGELFF
TGTGCCACCAGTACTCACCTGGGAGGCGCCGGGGAGCTGTTTTTT
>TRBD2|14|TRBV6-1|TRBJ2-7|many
CASSEGGGSWEQYF
TGTGCCAGCAGTGAAGGGGGCGGGAGTTGGGAGCAGTACTTC
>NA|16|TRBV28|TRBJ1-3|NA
CASSLTGRQSGNTIYF
TGTGCCAGCAGTTTAACGGGGAGGCAATCTGGAAACACCATATATTTT
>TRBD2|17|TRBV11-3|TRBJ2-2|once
CASSLDSGGRGSGELFF
TGTGCCAGCAGCTTAGACTCCGGCGGGAGAGGCTCCGGGGAGCTGTTTTTT
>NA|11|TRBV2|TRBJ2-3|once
CASVGADTQYF
TGTGCCAGCGTGGGAGCGGATACGCAGTATTTT
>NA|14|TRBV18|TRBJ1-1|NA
CASSLQGGDTEAFF
TGTGCCAGCTCTTTACAGGGAGGGGACACTGAAGCTTTCTTT
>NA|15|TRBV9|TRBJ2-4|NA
CDPREGGLAKNIQYF
TGTGACCCCAGGGAGGGGGGGTTAGCCAAAAACATTCAGTACTTC
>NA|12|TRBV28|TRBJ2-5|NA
CASSLLAETQYF
TGTGCCAGCAGTTTACTAGCGGAGACCCAGTACTTC
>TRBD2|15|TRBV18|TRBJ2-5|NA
CASTTAGKSQETQYF
TGTGCCAGTACCACAGCGGGGAAATCCCAAGAGACCCAGTACTTC
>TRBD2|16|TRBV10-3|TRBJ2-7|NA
CAISESRLAGGYEQYF
TGTGCCATCAGTGAGTCTCGGCTAGCGGGTGGATACGAGCAGTACTTC
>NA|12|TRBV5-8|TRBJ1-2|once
CASSRQVGGYTF
TGTGCCAGCAGCAGACAGGTTGGGGGCTACACCTTC
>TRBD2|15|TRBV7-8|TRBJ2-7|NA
CASSRLAGGRNEQYF
TGTGCCAGCAGCCGACTAGCGGGAGGGAGGAACGAGCAGTACTTC
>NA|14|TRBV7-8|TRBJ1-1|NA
CASSFQGVDTEAFF
TGTGCCAGCAGCTTCCAGGGTGTGGACACTGAAGCTTTCTTT
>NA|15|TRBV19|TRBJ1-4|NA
CASSRRTDLNEKLFF
TGTGCCAGTAGCAGACGGACAGACCTTAATGAAAAACTGTTTTTT
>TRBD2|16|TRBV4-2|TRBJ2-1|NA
CASSSPLREGQNEQFF
TGTGCCAGCAGCTCACCCCTCCGGGAGGGCCAAAATGAGCAGTTCTTC
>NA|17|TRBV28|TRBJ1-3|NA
CASSHTDRPTIRNTIYF
TGTGCCAGCAGCCACACAGACAGGCCGACTATAAGAAACACCATATATTTT
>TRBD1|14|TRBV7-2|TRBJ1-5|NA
CASSPGTGDQPQHF
TGTGCCAGCAGCCCCGGGACAGGGGATCAGCCCCAGCATTTT
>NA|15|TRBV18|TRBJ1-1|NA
CASSLSGSMNTEAFF
TGTGCCAGCTCACTCTCAGGATCTATGAACACTGAAGCTTTCTTT
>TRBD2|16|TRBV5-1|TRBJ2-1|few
CASSTSGGAERNEQFF
TGCGCCAGCAGCACTAGCGGGGGGGCAGAGAGGAATGAGCAGTTCTTC
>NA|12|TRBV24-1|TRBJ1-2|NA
CATSDLVGSYTF
TGTGCCACCAGTGATTTGGTGGGCAGCTACACCTTC
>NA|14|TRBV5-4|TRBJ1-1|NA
CASSLSGKRAEAFF
TGTGCCAGCAGCTTGTCAGGCAAGAGGGCTGAAGCTTTCTTT